These 7 T cell receptor beta chains share one sample of origin, sequenced in a study of identical twins. TCRdb re-analysed the 5' RACE reads in MiXCR, keeping a single row per CDR3 protein. Seen here are under 800,000 distinct CDR3 sequences, 21% observed once, and the top ten hold roughly 4.3%. The sample also formed part of further work on T cells expressing NK-cell markers.

Sequenced input: PBMCs. The source of these receptors is a woman aged 18-29 years in good health.

The V gene is TRBV20-1, the J gene TRBJ1-2, with 7 positions matching TRBD1. This CDR3 spans 14 amino acids. Germline CDR1 DFQATT, CDR2 SNEGSKA (reference sequence). The V and J ends lost 2 bases and 2 bases, in that order; junction bases with no gene match: 5. In nucleotides, the CDR3 is TGCAGTGCTAGAACACAGGGGAAAAACTATGGCTACACCTTC. Amino acid sequence: CSARTQGKNYGYTF.

The chain uses TRBV5-1 and TRBJ2-7; no clear D. The CDR3 has 14 amino acids. From germline, CDR1 is SGHRS and CDR2 YFSETQ. Trimming took off 1 base at V and 9 bases at J, with 17 bases between the two ends. CDR3 DNA sequence: TGCGCCAGCAGCTTGTCTCGCCTCATGGCCCCGCAGTACTTC. As protein: CASSLSRLMAPQYF.

This clonotype was observed a handful of times. The gene calls are TRBV18 and TRBJ1-6, with no clear D. The ends were cut back, 2 bases at V and 5 bases at J, with 10 bases in the middle. Germline-derived CDR1 and CDR2 are KGHSH and LQKENI. The CDR3 runs 15 residues. The CDR3 loop is CASSPDHRDNSPLHF. CDR3 DNA sequence: TGTGCCAGCTCACCAGATCACCGGGATAATTCACCCCTCCACTTT.

This clonotype was found a few times. The V and J genes are TRBV5-1 and TRBJ1-3, with D possibly TRBD1 on 6 matching bases. Deletions cut 3 bases from V and 0 bases from J, with 10 bases between. CDR3 length equals 15 residues. CDR1 is SGHRS and CDR2 is YFSETQ in the germline V gene. The CDR3 DNA is TGCGCCAGCAGCTGGGGACAAAGCTCTGGAAACACCATATATTTT. This translates into CASSWGQSSGNTIYF.

The rearrangement links TRBV5-5 to TRBJ2-2; the D gene is possibly TRBD1 (5 bases). The ends were cut back, 4 bases at V and 4 bases at J, with 17 bases in the middle. The germline CDR1 and CDR2 sequences are SGHKS and YYEKEE (reference sequence). The CDR3 totals 16 residues. The chain's CDR3 is CASSPGLLGRTGELFF. CDR3 nucleotide sequence: TGTGCCAGCAGCCCTGGGCTCCTGGGGCGCACCGGGGAGCTGTTTTTT.

The chain joins TRBV7-8 to TRBJ2-7; D might be TRBD1 (5 bases). The germline gives CDR1 SGHVS, CDR2 FQNEAQ. V was shortened by 2 bases and J by 6 bases, with 17 bases between the two germline ends. This CDR3 has 15 residues. DNA for the CDR3: TGTGCCAGCAGCTTATTCCCGCAGGGAACGGGCGAGCAGTACTTC. Its translation: CASSLFPQGTGEQYF. Filled out from reference TRBV7-8 and TRBJ2-7, the complete variable domain reads GAGVSQSPRYKVAKRGQDVALRCDPISGHVSLFWYQQALGQGPEFLTYFQNEAQLDKSGLPSDRFFAERPEGSVSTLKIQRTQQEDSAVYLCASSLFPQGTGEQYFGPGTRLTVT.

This chain uses TRBV7-9 with TRBJ2-1, with 11 bases identical to TRBD2. Trimming removed 0 bases from V and 10 bases from J; junction bases left unmatched: 5. Germline V gives CDR1 SEHNR, CDR2 FQNEAQ (reference sequence). The length of the CDR3 is 15 residues. Written as DNA, the CDR3 is TGTGCCAGCAGCTTAGCCATAGCGGGAGGGGAGGAGCAGTTCTTC. Protein product: CASSLAIAGGEEQFF.